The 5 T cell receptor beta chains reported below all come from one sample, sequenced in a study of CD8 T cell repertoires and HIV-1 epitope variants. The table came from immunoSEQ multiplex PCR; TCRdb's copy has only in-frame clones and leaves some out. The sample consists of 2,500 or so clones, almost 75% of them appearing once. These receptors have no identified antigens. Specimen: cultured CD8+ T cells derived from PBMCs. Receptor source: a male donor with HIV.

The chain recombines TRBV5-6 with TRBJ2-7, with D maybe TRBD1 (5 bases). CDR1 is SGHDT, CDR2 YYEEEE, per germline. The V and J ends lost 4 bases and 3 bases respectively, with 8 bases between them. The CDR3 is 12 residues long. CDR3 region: CASSGQNYEQYF. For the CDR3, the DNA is TGTGCCAGCAGCGGACAAAACTACGAGCAGTACTTC. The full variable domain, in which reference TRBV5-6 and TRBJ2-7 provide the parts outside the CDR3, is DAGVTQSPTHLIKTRGQQVTLRCSPKSGHDTVSWYQQALGQGPQFIFQYYEEEERQRGNFPDRFSGHQFPNYSSELNVNALLLGDSALYLCASSGQNYEQYFGPGTRLTVT.

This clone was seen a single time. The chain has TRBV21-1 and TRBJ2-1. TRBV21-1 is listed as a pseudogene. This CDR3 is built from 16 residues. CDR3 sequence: CASSTGTKPPYNEQFF. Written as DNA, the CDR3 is TGTGCCAGCAGTACTGGAACAAAGCCCCCCTACAATGAGCAGTTCTTC.

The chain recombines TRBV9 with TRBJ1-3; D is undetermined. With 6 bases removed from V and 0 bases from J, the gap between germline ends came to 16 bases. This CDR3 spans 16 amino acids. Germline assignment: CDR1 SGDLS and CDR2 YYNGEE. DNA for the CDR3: TGTGCCAGCACACCCGGAACACCGAGCTCTGGAAACACCATATATTTT. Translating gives CASTPGTPSSGNTIYF.

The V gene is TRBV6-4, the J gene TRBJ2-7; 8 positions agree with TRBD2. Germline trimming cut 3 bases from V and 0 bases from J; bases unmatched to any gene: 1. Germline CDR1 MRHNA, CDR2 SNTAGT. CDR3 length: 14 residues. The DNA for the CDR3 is TGTGCCAGCAGTGAAAGCGGGAGCTCCTACGAGCAGTACTTC. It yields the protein CASSESGSSYEQYF.

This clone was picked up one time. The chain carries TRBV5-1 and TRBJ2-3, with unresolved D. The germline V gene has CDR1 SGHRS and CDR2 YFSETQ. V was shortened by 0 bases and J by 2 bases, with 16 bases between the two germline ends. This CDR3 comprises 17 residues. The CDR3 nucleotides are TGCGCCAGCAGCTTGGAGGGCCCACGGGCCCCCACAGATACGCAGTATTTT. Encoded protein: CASSLEGPRAPTDTQYF.